This T cell receptor beta chain was identified in a study of blood T cell repertoires in COVID-19. Study at large: Acute and convalescent COVID-19 samples came from the United States, Italy and Spain.

This CDR3 region has 16 residues. Looked up from germline, CDR1 is SGHTS and CDR2 is YDEGEE. V gave up 0 bases and J gave up 4 bases, with 14 bases separating them. Sequencing was performed with immunoSEQ multiplex PCR; in TCRdb, only in-frame clones are kept and a portion is missing. The sample contains about 340,000 clones, 80% to 90% of which appear only once. This rearrangement joins TRBV5-8 to TRBJ1-5, with D perhaps TRBD1 (5 bases). The sample taken for sequencing was peripheral blood. The sequence was collected from a man between 25 and 39 years old with active or convalescent COVID-19. The CDR3 here is CASSLDRFRANQPQHF. As DNA, the CDR3 is TGTGCCAGCAGCTTGGATAGGTTCAGGGCTAATCAGCCCCAGCATTTT.